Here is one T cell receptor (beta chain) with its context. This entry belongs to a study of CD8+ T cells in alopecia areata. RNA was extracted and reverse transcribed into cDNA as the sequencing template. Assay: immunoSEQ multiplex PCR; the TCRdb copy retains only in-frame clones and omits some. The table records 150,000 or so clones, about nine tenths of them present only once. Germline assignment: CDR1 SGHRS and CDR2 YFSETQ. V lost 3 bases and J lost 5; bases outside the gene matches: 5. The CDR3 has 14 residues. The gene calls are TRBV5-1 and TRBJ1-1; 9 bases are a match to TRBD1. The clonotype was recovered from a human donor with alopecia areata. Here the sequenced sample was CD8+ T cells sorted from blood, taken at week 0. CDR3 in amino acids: CASSYGTGLTEAFF. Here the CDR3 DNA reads TGCGCCAGCAGCTACGGGACAGGGTTGACTGAAGCTTTCTTT.